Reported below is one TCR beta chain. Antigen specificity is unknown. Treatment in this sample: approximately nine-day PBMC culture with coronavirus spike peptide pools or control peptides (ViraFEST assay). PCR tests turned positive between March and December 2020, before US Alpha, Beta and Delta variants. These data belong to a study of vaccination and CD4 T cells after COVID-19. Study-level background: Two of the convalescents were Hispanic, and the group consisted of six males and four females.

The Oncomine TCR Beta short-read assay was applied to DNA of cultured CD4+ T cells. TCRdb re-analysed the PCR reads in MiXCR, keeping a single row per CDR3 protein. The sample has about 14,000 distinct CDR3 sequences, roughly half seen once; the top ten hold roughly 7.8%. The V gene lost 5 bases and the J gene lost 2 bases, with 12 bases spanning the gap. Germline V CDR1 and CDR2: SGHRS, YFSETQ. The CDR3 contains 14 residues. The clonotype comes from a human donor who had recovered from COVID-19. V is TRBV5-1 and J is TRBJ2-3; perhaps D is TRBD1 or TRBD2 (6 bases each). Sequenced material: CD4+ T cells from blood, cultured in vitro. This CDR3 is CASRPGADTDTQYF. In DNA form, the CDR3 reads TGCGCCAGCAGACCGGGGGCAGACACAGATACGCAGTATTTT.